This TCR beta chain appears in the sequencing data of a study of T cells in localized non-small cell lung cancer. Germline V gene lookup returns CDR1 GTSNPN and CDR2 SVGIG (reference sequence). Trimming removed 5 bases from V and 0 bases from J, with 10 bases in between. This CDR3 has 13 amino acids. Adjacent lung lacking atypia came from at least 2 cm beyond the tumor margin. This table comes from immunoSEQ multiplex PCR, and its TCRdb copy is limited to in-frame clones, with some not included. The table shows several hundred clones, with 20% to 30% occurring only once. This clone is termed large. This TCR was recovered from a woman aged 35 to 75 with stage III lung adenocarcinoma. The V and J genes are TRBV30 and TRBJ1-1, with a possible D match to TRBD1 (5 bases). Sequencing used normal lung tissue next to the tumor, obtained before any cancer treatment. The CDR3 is CAWRTFMNTEAFF. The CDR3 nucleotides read TGTGCCTGGCGGACATTCATGAACACTGAAGCTTTCTTT.